What follows is one T cell receptor beta chain and its context. The antigen is not known. This CDR3 has 14 residues. Germline V CDR1 and CDR2: SGHKS, YYEKEE (reference sequence). Germline trimming cut 3 bases from V and 7 bases from J; bases unmatched to any gene: 9. Sequencing used immunoSEQ multiplex PCR; TCRdb keeps in-frame clones, though not all of them. The table includes about 58,000 clones, around 84% detected once. The data derive from a study of OX40 agonist ivuxolimab in advanced cancers. Findings and caveats of the study: Among the lowest levels of clonal expansion were found in partial responders at 0.1-3.0 mg/kg. On average, CD8+ T cells showed a greater number of expanded clones than CD4+.

V usage is TRBV5-5 and J usage is TRBJ1-2, with 7 bases aligning to TRBD1. The sample here was CD4+ or CD8+ T cells sorted from blood, taken in a trial of the OX40 agonist ivuxolimab. The TCR was taken from an adult with an advanced solid tumor such as melanoma, head and neck, liver or kidney cancer. The CDR3 loop is CASSSRQGSVGYTF. In DNA, the CDR3 is TGTGCCAGCAGCTCGCGACAGGGTTCTGTTGGCTACACCTTC.